Listed below are T cell receptor beta chains from one sample, sequenced in a study of blood T cell repertoires in COVID-19. Method: immunoSEQ multiplex PCR; TCRdb's copy keeps in-frame clones and lacks some. Among fewer than 350,000 clones, around 85% were seen once, and the ten largest hold around 3.9%. The sequenced sample consisted of peripheral blood. The source of these receptors is a woman aged 45-65 years with active or convalescent COVID-19. CDR3s include the opening cysteine and the closing phenylalanine or tryptophan. The D gene is left open where the match is weak. The size field is filled for only some rows; it gives once, few, many or a size class.

TRBV19	.	TRBJ2-7	.	CASSGGSYEQYF	TGTGCCAGTTCAGGGGGGTCCTACGAGCAGTACTTC
TRBV5-6	.	TRBJ1-1	.	CASSLEVNTEAFF	TGTGCCAGCAGCCTCGAGGTGAACACTGAAGCTTTCTTT
TRBV15	few	TRBJ2-7	TRBD2	CATSSYSGSDYEQYF	TGTGCCACCAGCAGCTATAGCGGGAGTGACTACGAGCAGTACTTC
TRBV2	few	TRBJ2-7	TRBD1	CASRRQGNTYEQYF	TGTGCCAGCAGAAGACAGGGAAATACCTACGAGCAGTACTTC
TRBV6-5	.	TRBJ1-2	TRBD1	CASRDGTGKVYGYTF	TGTGCCAGCAGGGACGGGACAGGCAAAGTCTATGGCTACACCTTC
TRBV7-2	many	TRBJ2-7	TRBD2	CASSLATSGFEQYF	TGTGCCAGCAGCTTAGCAACTAGCGGGTTCGAGCAGTACTTC
TRBV5-1	.	TRBJ2-7	TRBD2	CASSLPSGRGNEQYF	TGCGCCAGCAGCTTGCCTAGCGGGAGAGGAAACGAGCAGTACTTC
TRBV5-1	.	TRBJ2-3	.	CASSLRPGGVGTDTQYF	TGCGCCAGCAGCTTGAGACCGGGGGGCGTGGGCACAGATACGCAGTATTTT
TRBV28	few	TRBJ2-2	.	CASSLNYGELFF	TGTGCCAGCAGCCTTAATTATGGGGAGCTGTTTTTT
TRBV5-5	.	TRBJ2-7	.	CASSLGAIYEQYF	TGTGCCAGCAGCTTGGGGGCCATCTACGAGCAGTACTTC
TRBV6-4	.	TRBJ1-1	.	CASRTERQSTEAFF	TGTGCCAGCAGAACTGAGCGACAGAGCACTGAAGCTTTCTTT
TRBV28	.	TRBJ1-6	.	CASSLSGSLSRGLHF	TGTGCCAGCAGTTTATCGGGGTCCCTCAGCCGGGGCCTCCACTTT
TRBV10-2	.	TRBJ2-1	TRBD2	CASMLAGEVIFF	TGCGCCAGCATGCTAGCGGGAGAAGTAATCTTCTTC
TRBV28	.	TRBJ2-1	TRBD2	CASEGMPIAGGKLSSYNEQFF	TGTGCCAGCGAGGGCATGCCTATAGCGGGAGGCAAACTGAGCTCCTACAATGAGCAGTTCTTC
TRBV14	few	TRBJ1-2	.	CASSQAGIMGYTF	TGTGCCAGCAGCCAAGCAGGAATCATGGGCTACACCTTC
TRBV7-9	few	TRBJ2-7	TRBD1	CASSSTGAEQYF	TGTGCCAGCAGCTCGACAGGGGCCGAGCAGTACTTC
TRBV28	.	TRBJ2-7	TRBD2	CASISPGTSGRAEGYEQYF	TGTGCCAGCATTTCTCCAGGGACTAGCGGGAGGGCCGAGGGATACGAGCAGTACTTC
TRBV14	few	TRBJ1-2	TRBD1	CASSAPTGGYGGYTF	TGTGCCAGCAGCGCTCCGACAGGGGGGTATGGTGGCTACACCTTC
TRBV7-9	few	TRBJ1-1	.	CASSLVMRNTEAFF	TGTGCCAGCAGCTTAGTGATGAGGAACACTGAAGCTTTCTTT
TRBV3-1/TRBV3-2	.	TRBJ1-5	TRBD1	CASSQSQGASNQPQHF	TGTGCCAGCAGCCAAAGCCAGGGGGCGAGCAATCAGCCCCAGCATTTT
TRBV18	once	TRBJ2-1	.	CASSYGAYNEQFF	TGTGCCAGCTCATACGGGGCCTACAATGAGCAGTTCTTC
TRBV15	.	TRBJ2-2	.	CATSRDRVSTGELFF	TGTGCCACCAGCAGAGATCGCGTTAGCACCGGGGAGCTGTTTTTT